The 3 T cell receptor beta chains given below trace back to one sample, sequenced in a study of CD4 and CD8 cells across lung adenocarcinoma regions. In TCRdb, the PCR reads were re-called with MiXCR into one record per CDR3 protein. The table has some 16,000 distinct CDR3 sequences, 45% to 70% seen once. The sample comprised CD8+ T cells from the center of a lung tumor. All receptors derive from a female donor with lung adenocarcinoma. The CD4 and CD8 labels of this study may be unreliable.

This clonotype was observed a single time. This rearrangement joins TRBV10-1 to TRBJ2-4, with 8 positions matching TRBD1. There are 14 residues in the CDR3. Per the germline V gene, CDR1 is WNHNN and CDR2 is SYGVQD (reference sequence). CDR3 amino acids: CGGRGLRGTNIQYF. The CDR3 coding sequence is TGCGGCGGCAGGGGGCTGAGAGGCACAAACATTCAGTACTTC.

The chain combines TRBV5-1 with TRBJ2-4, with 7 bases aligning to TRBD2. The germline V gene has CDR1 SGHRS and CDR2 YFSETQ. V dropped 0 bases and J dropped 0; count of bases not matched to a gene: 6. The CDR3 covers 17 residues. The CDR3 protein is CASSLAWGGLAKNIQYF. CDR3 nucleotide sequence: TGCGCCAGCAGCTTGGCCTGGGGAGGGCTAGCCAAAAACATTCAGTACTTC.

A note on this clonotype: One end of the junction fails to match germline, which may point to a read error. The CDR3 DNA is TGTGCCAGCATTTCCGGGGCGCGGGGAGCCAAAAATACTCAGTATTTT. Amino acids: CASISGARGAKNTQYF. V is TRBV6-5 and J is TRBJ2-4; D might be TRBD2 (6 bases). The DNA matches TRBJ2-3 better at its end, which makes the J call doubtful. The CDR3 contains 16 residues. CDR1 is MNHEY and CDR2 is SVGAGI in the germline V gene.